The 7 T cell receptor beta chains listed next were all sequenced from one sample in a study of T cells expressing NK-cell markers. From the 5' RACE reads, TCRdb lists one entry per CDR3 protein and no DNA. This repertoire includes around 140,000 distinct CDR3 sequences. Sequencing was carried out using blood T cells: a sorted CD56 or NKG2C T cell subset, CD4+ or CD8+ T cells, or bulk PBMC T cells (not recorded which). The receptors stem from a man between 18 and 35 years old in good health.

The gene calls are TRBV12-3 or TRBV12-4 and TRBJ2-2; TCRdb returns TRBD1, unconfirmable since there is no DNA. The CDR3 totals 14 residues. This CDR3 reads CASSWGQATGELFF.

The chain recombines TRBV9 with TRBJ2-7. The CDR3 runs to 15 residues. Germline CDR1 and CDR2: SGDLS and YYNGEE. The chain's CDR3 is CASSVATGLSYEQYF.

V and J are TRBV6-2 or TRBV6-3 and TRBJ1-5; the D call of TRBD1 rests on TCRdb alone, since no DNA is present to check it. This CDR3 comprises 14 residues. Germline V gene data show CDR1 as MNHEY and CDR2 as SVGEGT. The CDR3 here is CASSDDRAAQPQHF.

This sequence joins TRBV29-1 and TRBJ2-5; TCRdb designates TRBD2, a call that cannot be tested without DNA. Germline CDR1 is SQVTM and CDR2 is ANQGSEA. CDR3 length equals 12 residues. CDR3: CSVGSKAGSQYF.

The chain links TRBV4-3 to TRBJ2-1; the D gene TCRdb calls, TRBD2, cannot be checked with no DNA. The germline gives CDR1 LGHNA, CDR2 YSLEER. The CDR3 extends over 15 amino acids. CDR3 in amino acids: CASSPKDYDYNEQFF.

The chain has TRBV21-1 and TRBJ2-7. TRBV21-1 is a documented pseudogene. The CDR3 spans 11 residues. The CDR3 spells CASMKGSRQYF.

The J gene is TRBJ2-7, the V gene TRBV24-1. The CDR3 totals 12 residues. Germline values: CDR1 KGHDR, CDR2 SFDVKD. CDR3 region: CATSDGSIEQYF.